One T cell receptor (beta chain) is described in this entry. Its antigen is unidentified. These data come from a study of cytomegalovirus exposure and HLA in healthy donors. Overall study results and limits: A later analysis showed that HLA-associated TCR beta chains had undergone more clonal expansion than equally common others.

The PCR contained 60 Vbeta and 13 Jbeta primers. TCRdb keeps only in-frame clones here, not all; method: immunoSEQ multiplex PCR. The sample yields approximately 250,000 clones, about 85% seen once. CDR3 length: 15 residues. Trimming removed 4 bases from V and 13 bases from J; junction bases left unmatched: 9. Germline V gene lookup returns CDR1 SNHLY and CDR2 FYNNEI. The origin of this receptor is a girl aged 2-15 years in good health and CMV-seronegative. Sequencing input: PBMCs. V and J are TRBV2 and TRBJ2-1, with 14 bases that match TRBD2. CDR3 loop: CASSVGTSGSQGQFF. The CDR3 DNA reads TGTGCCAGCAGTGTAGGGACTAGCGGGAGCCAAGGCCAGTTCTTC. Full variable domain (missing parts from reference TRBV2 and TRBJ2-1): EPEVTQTPSHQVTQMGQEVILRCVPISNHLYFYWYRQILGQKVEFLVSFYNNEISEKSEIFDDQFSVERPDGSNFTLKIRSTKLEDSAMYFCASSVGTSGSQGQFFGPGTRLTVL.